This T cell receptor (beta chain) was retrieved from a study of CD8 T cells in ankylosing spondylitis. This clonotype was found a few times. What it recognizes is unknown. Study results and limitations: Some motif variants had been reported before (in reactive arthritis synovial fluid and blood). Clones linked to disease, bearing a CD8+ phenotype, were relatively rare in peripheral blood. Blood of patients with ankylosing spondylitis appeared to be characterized by a TCR beta motif of about eight highly homologous variants.

V gave up 3 bases and J gave up 0 bases, with 8 bases separating them. There are 14 residues in the CDR3. CDR1 and CDR2 from the germline V gene are DFQATT and SNEGSKA (reference sequence). Each TCR beta library was made by quantitative 5'-RACE that incorporated molecular barcodes. TCRdb analysed the 5' RACE reads with MiXCR anew, one entry per CDR3 protein. The sample carries roughly 370,000 distinct CDR3 sequences, approximately 20% recorded once. The sequencing sample was made of blood, either unsorted or a sorted T cell fraction (not recorded which). This chain uses TRBV20-1 with TRBJ1-4; no firm D call. The TCR was taken from a male donor with ankylosing spondylitis. The CDR3 DNA reads as TGCAGTGCTAGTGGGGATGCAACTAATGAAAAACTGTTTTTT. It specifies CSASGDATNEKLFF.